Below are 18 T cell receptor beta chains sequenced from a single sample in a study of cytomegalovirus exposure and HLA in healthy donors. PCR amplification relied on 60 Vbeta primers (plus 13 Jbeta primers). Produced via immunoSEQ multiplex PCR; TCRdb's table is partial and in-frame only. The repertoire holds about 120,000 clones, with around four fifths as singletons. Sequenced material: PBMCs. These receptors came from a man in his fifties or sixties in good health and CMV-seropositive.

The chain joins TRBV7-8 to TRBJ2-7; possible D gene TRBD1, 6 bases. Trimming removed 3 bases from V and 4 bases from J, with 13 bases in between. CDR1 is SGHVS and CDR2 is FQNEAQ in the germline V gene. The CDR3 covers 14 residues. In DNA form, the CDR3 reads TGTGCCAGCAGCTTGGCAGGGGTGGGATACGAGCAGTACTTC. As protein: CASSLAGVGYEQYF.

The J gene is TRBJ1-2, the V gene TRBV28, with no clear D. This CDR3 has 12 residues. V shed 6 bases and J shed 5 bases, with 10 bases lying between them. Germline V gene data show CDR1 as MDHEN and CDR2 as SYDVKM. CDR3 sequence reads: CASSRRGYGYTF. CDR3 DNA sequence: TGTGCCAGCAGCCGGCGAGGGTATGGCTACACCTTC.

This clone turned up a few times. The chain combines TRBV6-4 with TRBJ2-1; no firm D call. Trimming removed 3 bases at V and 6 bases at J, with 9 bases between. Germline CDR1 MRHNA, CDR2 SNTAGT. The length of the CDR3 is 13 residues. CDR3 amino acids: CASSEGSPNEQFF. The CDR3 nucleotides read TGTGCCAGCAGTGAGGGTAGCCCCAATGAGCAGTTCTTC.

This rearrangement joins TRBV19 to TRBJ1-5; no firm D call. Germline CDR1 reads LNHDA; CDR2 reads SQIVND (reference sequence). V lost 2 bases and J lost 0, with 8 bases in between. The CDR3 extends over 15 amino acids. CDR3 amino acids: CASSILVNSNQPQHF. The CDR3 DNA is TGTGCCAGTAGTATATTAGTGAATAGCAATCAGCCCCAGCATTTT. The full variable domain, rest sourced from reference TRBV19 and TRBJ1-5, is DGGITQSPKYLFRKEGQNVTLSCEQNLNHDAMYWYRQDPGQGLRLIYYSQIVNDFQKGDIAEGYSVSREKKESFPLTVTSAQKNPTAFYLCASSILVNSNQPQHFGDGTRLSIL.

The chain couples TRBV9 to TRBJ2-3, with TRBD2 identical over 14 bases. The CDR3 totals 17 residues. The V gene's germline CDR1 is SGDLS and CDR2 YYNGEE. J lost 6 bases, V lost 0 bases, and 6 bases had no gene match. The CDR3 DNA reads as TGTGCCAGCAGCGTAGGGGGACTAGCGGGAGCAGGGGATACGCAGTATTTT. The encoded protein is CASSVGGLAGAGDTQYF.

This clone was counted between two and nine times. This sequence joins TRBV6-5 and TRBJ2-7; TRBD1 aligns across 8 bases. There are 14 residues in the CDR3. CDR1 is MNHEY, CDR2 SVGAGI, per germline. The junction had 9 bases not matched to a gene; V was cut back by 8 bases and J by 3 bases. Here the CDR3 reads CASRTGYSSYEQYF. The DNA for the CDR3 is TGTGCCAGCCGGACAGGGTACAGCAGCTACGAGCAGTACTTC.

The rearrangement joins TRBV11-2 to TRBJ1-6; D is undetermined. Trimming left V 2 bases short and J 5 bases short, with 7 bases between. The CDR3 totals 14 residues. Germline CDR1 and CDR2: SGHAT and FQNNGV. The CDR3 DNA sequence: TGTGCCAGCAGCTTACAATTTGATAATTCACCCCTCCACTTT. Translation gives CASSLQFDNSPLHF.

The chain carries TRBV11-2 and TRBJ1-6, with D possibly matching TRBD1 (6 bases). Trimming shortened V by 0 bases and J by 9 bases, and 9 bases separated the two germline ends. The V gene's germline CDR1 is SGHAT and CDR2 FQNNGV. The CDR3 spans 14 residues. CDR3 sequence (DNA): TGTGCCAGCAGCTTAGAGGGACACCCTTCACCCCTCCACTTT. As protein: CASSLEGHPSPLHF.

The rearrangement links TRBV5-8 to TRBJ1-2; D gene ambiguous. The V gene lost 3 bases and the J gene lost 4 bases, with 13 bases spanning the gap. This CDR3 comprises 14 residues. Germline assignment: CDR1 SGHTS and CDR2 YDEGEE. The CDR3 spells CASSSQRVFYGYTF. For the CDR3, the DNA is TGTGCCAGCAGCTCCCAGAGGGTCTTCTATGGCTACACCTTC.

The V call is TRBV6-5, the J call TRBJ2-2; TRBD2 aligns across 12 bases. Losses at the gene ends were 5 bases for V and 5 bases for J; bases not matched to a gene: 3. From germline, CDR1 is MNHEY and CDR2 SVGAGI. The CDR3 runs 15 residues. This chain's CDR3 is CASSGLAGLTGELFF. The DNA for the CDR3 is TGTGCCAGCAGTGGACTAGCGGGATTGACCGGGGAGCTGTTTTTT.

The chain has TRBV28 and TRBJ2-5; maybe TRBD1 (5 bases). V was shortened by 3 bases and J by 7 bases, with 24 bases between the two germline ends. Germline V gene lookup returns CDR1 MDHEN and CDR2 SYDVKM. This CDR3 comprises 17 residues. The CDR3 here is CASSFNRIGTDSLTQYF. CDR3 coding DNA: TGTGCCAGCAGTTTTAACAGGATAGGTACAGACTCTCTGACCCAGTACTTC.

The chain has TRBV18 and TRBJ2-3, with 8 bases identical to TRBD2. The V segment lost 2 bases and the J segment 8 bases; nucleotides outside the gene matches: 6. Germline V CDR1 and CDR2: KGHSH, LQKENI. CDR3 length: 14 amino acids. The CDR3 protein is CASSPDGTRGTQYF. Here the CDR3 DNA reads TGTGCCAGCTCACCAGACGGGACTAGGGGTACGCAGTATTTT.

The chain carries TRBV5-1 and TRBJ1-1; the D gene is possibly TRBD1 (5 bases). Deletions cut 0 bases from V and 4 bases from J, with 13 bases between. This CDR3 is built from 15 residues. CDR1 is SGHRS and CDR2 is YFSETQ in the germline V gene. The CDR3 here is CASSLEGRSGTEAFF. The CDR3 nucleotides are TGCGCCAGCAGCTTGGAGGGGAGGTCCGGCACTGAAGCTTTCTTT.

The CDR3, as DNA: TGCGCCAGCAGCTTGGAAGGGGGGGCCAACTCTGGAAACACCATATATTTT. This encodes CASSLEGGANSGNTIYF. This rearrangement joins TRBV5-1 to TRBJ1-3; tentative D call: TRBD1 (6 bases). V shed 0 bases and J shed 0 bases, with 13 bases lying between them. Per germline, CDR1 SGHRS and CDR2 YFSETQ. This CDR3 contains 17 residues. The complete variable domain, with remaining parts taken from reference TRBV5-1 and TRBJ1-3, reads KAGVTQTPRYLIKTRGQQVTLSCSPISGHRSVSWYQQTPGQGLQFLFEYFSETQRNKGNFPGRFSGRQFSNSRSEMNVSTLELGDSALYLCASSLEGGANSGNTIYFGEGSWLTVV.

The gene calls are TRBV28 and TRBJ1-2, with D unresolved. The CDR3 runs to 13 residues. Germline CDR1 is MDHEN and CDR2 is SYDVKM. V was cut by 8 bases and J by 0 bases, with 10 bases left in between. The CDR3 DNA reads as TGTGCCAGCGATACAGCATCTAACTATGGCTACACCTTC. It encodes CASDTASNYGYTF.

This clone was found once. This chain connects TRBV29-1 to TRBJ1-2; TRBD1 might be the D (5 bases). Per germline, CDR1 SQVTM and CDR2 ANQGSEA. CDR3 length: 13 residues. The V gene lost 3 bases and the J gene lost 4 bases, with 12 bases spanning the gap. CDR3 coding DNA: TGCAGCGTTGACCTCGGGGGAGGCTATGGCTACACCTTC. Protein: CSVDLGGGYGYTF.

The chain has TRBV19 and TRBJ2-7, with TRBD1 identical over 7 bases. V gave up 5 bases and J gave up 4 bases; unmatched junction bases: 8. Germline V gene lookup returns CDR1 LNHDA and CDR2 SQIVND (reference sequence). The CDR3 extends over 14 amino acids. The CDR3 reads CASSSGTALYEQYF. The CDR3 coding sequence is TGTGCCAGTAGTTCCGGGACAGCCCTTTACGAGCAGTACTTC. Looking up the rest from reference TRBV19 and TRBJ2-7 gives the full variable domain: DGGITQSPKYLFRKEGQNVTLSCEQNLNHDAMYWYRQDPGQGLRLIYYSQIVNDFQKGDIAEGYSVSREKKESFPLTVTSAQKNPTAFYLCASSSGTALYEQYFGPGTRLTVT.

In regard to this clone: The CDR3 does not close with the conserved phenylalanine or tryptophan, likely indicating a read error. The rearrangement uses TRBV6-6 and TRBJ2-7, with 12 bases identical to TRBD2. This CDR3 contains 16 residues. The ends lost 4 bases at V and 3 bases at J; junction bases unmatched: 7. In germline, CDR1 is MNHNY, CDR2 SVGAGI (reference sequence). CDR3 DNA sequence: TGTGCCAGCAGTTCTCTAGCGGGAGGGGGGGGCTACGAGCAGTACTCC. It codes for CASSSLAGGGGYEQYS.